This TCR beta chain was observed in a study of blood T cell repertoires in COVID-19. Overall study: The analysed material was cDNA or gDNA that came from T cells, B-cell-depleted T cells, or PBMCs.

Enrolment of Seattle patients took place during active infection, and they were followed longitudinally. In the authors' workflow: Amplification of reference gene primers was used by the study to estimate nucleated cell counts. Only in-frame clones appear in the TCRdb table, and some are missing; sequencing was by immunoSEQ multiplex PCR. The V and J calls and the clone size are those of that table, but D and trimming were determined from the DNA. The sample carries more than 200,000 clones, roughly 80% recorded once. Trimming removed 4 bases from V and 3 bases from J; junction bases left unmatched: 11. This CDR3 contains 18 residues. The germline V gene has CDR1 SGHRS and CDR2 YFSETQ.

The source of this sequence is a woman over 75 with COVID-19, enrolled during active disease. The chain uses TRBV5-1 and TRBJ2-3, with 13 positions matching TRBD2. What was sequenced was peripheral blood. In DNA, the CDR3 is TGCGCCAGCAGCACTGGGACTAGCGGGGTGCGATTGACAGATACGCAGTATTTT. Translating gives CASSTGTSGVRLTDTQYF.